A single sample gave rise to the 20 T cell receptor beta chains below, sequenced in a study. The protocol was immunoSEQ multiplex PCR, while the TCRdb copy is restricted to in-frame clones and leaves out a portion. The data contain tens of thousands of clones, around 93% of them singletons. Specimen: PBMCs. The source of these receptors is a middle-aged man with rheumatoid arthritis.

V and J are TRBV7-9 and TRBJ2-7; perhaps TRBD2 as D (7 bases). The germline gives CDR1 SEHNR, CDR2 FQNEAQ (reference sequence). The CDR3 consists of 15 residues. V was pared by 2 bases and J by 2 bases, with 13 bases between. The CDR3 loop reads CASSLLGGRAYEQYF. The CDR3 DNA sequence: TGTGCCAGCAGCTTATTGGGGGGGCGCGCCTACGAGCAGTACTTC.

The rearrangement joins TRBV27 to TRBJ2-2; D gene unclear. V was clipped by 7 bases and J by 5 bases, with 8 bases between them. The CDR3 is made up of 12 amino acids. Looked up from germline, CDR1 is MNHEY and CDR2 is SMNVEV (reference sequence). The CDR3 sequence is CASNGRTGELFF. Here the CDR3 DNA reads TGTGCCAGCAACGGGCGGACCGGGGAGCTGTTTTTT.

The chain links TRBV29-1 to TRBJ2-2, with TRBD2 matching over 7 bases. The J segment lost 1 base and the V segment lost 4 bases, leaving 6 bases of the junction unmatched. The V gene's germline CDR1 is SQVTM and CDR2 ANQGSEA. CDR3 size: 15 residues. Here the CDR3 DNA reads TGCAGCGTTGCCCGAAGCGGGAAGAACACCGGGGAGCTGTTTTTT. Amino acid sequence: CSVARSGKNTGELFF.

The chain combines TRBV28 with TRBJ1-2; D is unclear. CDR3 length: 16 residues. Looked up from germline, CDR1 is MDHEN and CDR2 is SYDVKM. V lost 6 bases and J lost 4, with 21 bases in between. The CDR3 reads CASSEIRGKVFYGYTF. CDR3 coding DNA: TGTGCCAGCAGCGAAATCCGGGGTAAGGTCTTCTATGGCTACACCTTC.

The CDR3 loop is CASSLGVGTNTGELFF. CDR3 nucleotide sequence: TGTGCCAGCAGCTTGGGTGTGGGGACCAACACCGGGGAGCTGTTTTTT. The chain couples TRBV5-4 to TRBJ2-2; either TRBD1 or TRBD2 may fit D (5 bases each). The CDR3 has 16 residues. The germline V gene encodes CDR1 SGHNT and CDR2 YYREEE (reference sequence). Trimming took off 0 bases at V and 2 bases at J, with 11 bases between the two ends.

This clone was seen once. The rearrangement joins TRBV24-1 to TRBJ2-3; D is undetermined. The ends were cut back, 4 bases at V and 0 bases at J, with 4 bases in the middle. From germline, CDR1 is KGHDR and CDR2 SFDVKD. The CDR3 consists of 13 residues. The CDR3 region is CATSEGSTDTQYF. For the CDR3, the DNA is TGTGCCACCAGTGAGGGCAGCACAGATACGCAGTATTTT.

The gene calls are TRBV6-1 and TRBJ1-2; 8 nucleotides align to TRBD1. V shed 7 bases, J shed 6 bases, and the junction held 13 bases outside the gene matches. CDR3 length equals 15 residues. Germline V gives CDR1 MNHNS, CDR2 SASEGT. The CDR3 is CASKLPWTGFNGYTF. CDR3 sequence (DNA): TGTGCCAGCAAACTACCCTGGACAGGGTTCAATGGCTACACCTTC.

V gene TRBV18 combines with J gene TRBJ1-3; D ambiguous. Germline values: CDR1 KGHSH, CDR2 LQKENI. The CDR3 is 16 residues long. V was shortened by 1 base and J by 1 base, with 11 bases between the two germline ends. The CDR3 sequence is CASSPREGRSGNTIYF. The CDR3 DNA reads TGTGCCAGCTCACCACGCGAAGGGCGATCTGGAAACACCATATATTTT.

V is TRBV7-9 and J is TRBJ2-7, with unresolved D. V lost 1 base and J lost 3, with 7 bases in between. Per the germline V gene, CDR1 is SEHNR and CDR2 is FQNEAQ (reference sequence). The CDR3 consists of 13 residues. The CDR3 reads CASSLVRGYEQYF. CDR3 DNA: TGTGCCAGCAGCTTAGTTCGAGGCTACGAGCAGTACTTC.

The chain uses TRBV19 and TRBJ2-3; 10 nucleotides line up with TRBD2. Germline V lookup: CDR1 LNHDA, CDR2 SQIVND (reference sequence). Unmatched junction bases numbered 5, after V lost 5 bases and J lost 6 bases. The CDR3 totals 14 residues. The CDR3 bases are TGTGCCAGTAGTCGGCTAGCGGGAGTTGATACGCAGTATTTT. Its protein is CASSRLAGVDTQYF.

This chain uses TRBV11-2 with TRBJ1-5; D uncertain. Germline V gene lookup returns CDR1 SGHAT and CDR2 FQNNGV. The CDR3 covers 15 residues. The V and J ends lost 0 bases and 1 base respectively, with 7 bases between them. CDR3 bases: TGTGCCAGCAGCTTAGATCCCGGCAGCAATCAGCCCCAGCATTTT. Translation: CASSLDPGSNQPQHF.

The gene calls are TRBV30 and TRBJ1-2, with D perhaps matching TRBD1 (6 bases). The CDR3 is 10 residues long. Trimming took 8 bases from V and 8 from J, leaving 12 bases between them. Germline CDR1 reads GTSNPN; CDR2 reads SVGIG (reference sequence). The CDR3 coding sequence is TGTGCCCAGCAGGGGCAAGGCTACACCTTC. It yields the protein CAQQGQGYTF.

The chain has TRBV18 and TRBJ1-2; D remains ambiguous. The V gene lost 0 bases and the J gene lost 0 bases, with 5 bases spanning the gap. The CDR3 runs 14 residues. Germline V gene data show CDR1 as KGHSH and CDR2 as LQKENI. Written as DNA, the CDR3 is TGTGCCAGCTCACCACCGGCCACTAACTATGGCTACACCTTC. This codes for CASSPPATNYGYTF. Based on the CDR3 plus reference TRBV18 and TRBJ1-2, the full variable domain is NAGVMQNPRHLVRRRGQEARLRCSPMKGHSHVYWYRQLPEEGLKFMVYLQKENIIDESGMPKERFSAEFPKEGPSILRIQQVVRGDSAAYFCASSPPATNYGYTFGSGTRLTVV.

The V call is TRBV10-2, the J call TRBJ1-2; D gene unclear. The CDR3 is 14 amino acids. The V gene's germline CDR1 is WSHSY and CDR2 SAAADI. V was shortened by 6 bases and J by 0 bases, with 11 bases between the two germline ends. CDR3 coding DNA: TGCGCCAGCAGCGAGCCCCCAGCTAACTATGGCTACACCTTC. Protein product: CASSEPPANYGYTF.

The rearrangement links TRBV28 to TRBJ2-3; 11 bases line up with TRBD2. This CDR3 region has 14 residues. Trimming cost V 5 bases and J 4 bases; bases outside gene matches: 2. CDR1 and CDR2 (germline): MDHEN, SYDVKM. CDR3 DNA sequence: TGTGCCAGCAGTAAACTAGCGGGAGCAGATACGCAGTATTTT. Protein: CASSKLAGADTQYF.

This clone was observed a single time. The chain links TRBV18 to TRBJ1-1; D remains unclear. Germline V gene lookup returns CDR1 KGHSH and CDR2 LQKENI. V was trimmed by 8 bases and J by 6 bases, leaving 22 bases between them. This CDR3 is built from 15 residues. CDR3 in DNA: TGTGCCAGCGCATATACGGGAAGATCTGAGGCTGAAGCTTTCTTT. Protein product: CASAYTGRSEAEAFF.

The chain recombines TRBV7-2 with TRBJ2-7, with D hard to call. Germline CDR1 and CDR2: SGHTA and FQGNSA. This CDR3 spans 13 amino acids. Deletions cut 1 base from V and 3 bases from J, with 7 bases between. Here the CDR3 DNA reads TGTGCCAGCAGCTTAGGTAGGCTCTACGAGCAGTACTTC. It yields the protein CASSLGRLYEQYF. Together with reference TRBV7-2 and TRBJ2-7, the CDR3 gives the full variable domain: GAGVSQSPSNKVTEKGKDVELRCDPISGHTALYWYRQSLGQGLEFLIYFQGNSAPDKSGLPSDRFSAERTGGSVSTLTIQRTQQEDSAVYLCASSLGRLYEQYFGPGTRLTVT.

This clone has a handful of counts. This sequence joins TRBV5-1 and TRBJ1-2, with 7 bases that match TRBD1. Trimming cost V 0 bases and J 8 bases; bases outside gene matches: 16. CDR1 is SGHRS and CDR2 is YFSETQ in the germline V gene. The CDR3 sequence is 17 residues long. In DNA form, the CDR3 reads TGCGCCAGCAGCTTGGAGGTTAACAGGGGTTCTTTTCGCGGCTACACCTTC. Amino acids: CASSLEVNRGSFRGYTF.

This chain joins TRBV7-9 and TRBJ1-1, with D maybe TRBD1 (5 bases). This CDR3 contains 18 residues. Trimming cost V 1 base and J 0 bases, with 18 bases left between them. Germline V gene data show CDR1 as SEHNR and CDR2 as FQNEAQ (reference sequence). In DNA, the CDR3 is TGTGCCAGCAGCTTAGTCCCACCCCCCAGGGCCGTGAACACTGAAGCTTTCTTT. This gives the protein CASSLVPPPRAVNTEAFF.

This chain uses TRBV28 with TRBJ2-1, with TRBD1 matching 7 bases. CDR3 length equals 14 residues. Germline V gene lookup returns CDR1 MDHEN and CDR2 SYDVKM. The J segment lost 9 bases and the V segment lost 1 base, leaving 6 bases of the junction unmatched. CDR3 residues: CASSLSTGIVEQFF. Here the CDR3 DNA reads TGTGCCAGCAGTTTATCGACAGGGATAGTTGAGCAGTTCTTC.